The 18 T cell receptor beta chains below were found in one sample sequenced in a study of human T cells and chemical hapten exposure (dated by TCRdb to the early 2020s). Taken with the paper, the label for time point translates to: pre-sensitization, week 0. Interpreted using the paper, the treatment or condition label stands for: therapeutic diphenylcyclopropenone sensitization with weekly scalp DPC. Libraries came from RACE. Sequencing was carried out with a NextSeq 500. TCRdb handled the public reads itself, with Q25 trimming in fastp and clone calling in MiXCR, and kept productive beta chains. For every CDR3 protein sequence, its rows merge into one entry that carries the most common genes and DNA. In all, the sample holds about 85,000 distinct CDR3 sequences, and approximately 9% of those were seen once. The leading ten clones occupy roughly 2.6% of the sample. Sample: whole blood, taken in connection with sensitization to the hapten diphenylcyclopropenone (DPC). These receptors originate from a man aged 40-50 years with alopecia areata. Some clones in this sample may be carry-over from other donors' samples.

The V gene is TRBV29-1, the J gene TRBJ1-5, with D perhaps matching TRBD1 (6 bases). The V and J ends lost 4 bases and 4 bases respectively, with 8 bases between them. The CDR3 loop spans 12 amino acids. Germline assignment: CDR1 SQVTM and CDR2 ANQGSEA. In nucleotides, the CDR3 is TGCAGCGTTGGGGGGGCGAATCAGCCCCAGCATTTT. It codes for CSVGGANQPQHF.

This clonotype was seen repeatedly, ten times or more. This chain joins TRBV5-1 and TRBJ2-7; D is unresolved. The V end lost 3 bases, the J end lost 0 bases, and 19 bases lay between the germline ends. CDR3 length: 17 amino acids. CDR1 is SGHRS, CDR2 YFSETQ, per germline. In DNA, the CDR3 is TGCGCCAGCAGCTCCCCCGTCCGCGGAGTTAGCTCCTACGAGCAGTACGTC. This encodes CASSSPVRGVSSYEQYV.

This chain uses TRBV10-3 with TRBJ2-3, with no clear D. The CDR3 runs 12 residues. Per germline, CDR1 ENHRY and CDR2 SYGVKD. The ends were cut back, 5 bases at V and 3 bases at J, with 6 bases in the middle. The DNA of the CDR3 is TGTGCCATCAGTTCTATAACAGATACGCAGTATTTT. Its translation: CAISSITDTQYF.

The chain joins TRBV6-5 to TRBJ1-1, with D perhaps matching TRBD1 (6 bases). Trimming pared 4 bases from V and 8 bases from J, leaving 14 bases between. This CDR3 region has 13 residues. Germline CDR1 is MNHEY and CDR2 is SVGAGI. DNA of the CDR3: TGTGCCAGCAGTTCAACAGGGATTAGGGAAGCTTTCTTT. It translates to CASSSTGIREAFF.

This clonotype has more than one count but fewer than ten. The chain carries TRBV14 and TRBJ2-1; D is perhaps TRBD1 or TRBD2 (5 bases each). Germline V gives CDR1 SGHDN, CDR2 FVKESK. V dropped 2 bases and J dropped 3 bases, with 20 bases sitting between them. The CDR3 consists of 18 residues. In DNA, the CDR3 is TGTGCCAGCAGCCAATTCAGGGAGTCGCGGAGGAACTACAATGAGCAGTTCTTC. Translation gives CASSQFRESRRNYNEQFF.

This clonotype was picked up a small number of times. The chain joins TRBV6-2 or TRBV6-3 to TRBJ2-1, with D unresolved. CDR1 and CDR2 from the germline V gene are MNHEY and SVGEGT. The CDR3 has 14 residues. Deletions cut 5 bases from V and 6 bases from J, with 14 bases between. The CDR3 loop reads CASSQTLLGNEQFF. CDR3 nucleotides: TGTGCCAGCAGTCAAACGCTGCTGGGCAATGAGCAGTTCTTC.

This clonotype was counted ten times or more. V gene TRBV7-2 combines with J gene TRBJ2-7, with no clear D. This CDR3 is built from 17 residues. The V end was cut by 2 bases, the J end by 2 bases, with 19 bases between. The germline CDR1 and CDR2 sequences are SGHTA and FQGNSA. The CDR3 sequence: CASSLSLGGGVPYEQYF. CDR3 sequence (DNA): TGTGCCAGCAGCTTAAGTCTAGGTGGTGGAGTGCCCTACGAGCAGTACTTC.

This clonotype was observed many times. The chain couples TRBV6-2 or TRBV6-3 to TRBJ1-5, with D perhaps TRBD1 (5 bases). Between the trimmed V and J ends, which lost 2 bases and 9 bases, there was a span of 5 bases. The CDR3 extends over 11 amino acids. CDR1 MNHEY and CDR2 SVGEGT come from the germline V gene. The CDR3 sequence: CASSYGGPQHF. CDR3 sequence (DNA): TGTGCCAGCAGTTACGGGGGGCCCCAGCATTTT.

V usage is TRBV12-5 and J usage is TRBJ2-1, with D tentatively TRBD2 (6 bases). The germline gives CDR1 LGHNT, CDR2 FRNRAP. The ends were cut back, 2 bases at V and 2 bases at J, with 10 bases in the middle. The CDR3 has 15 amino acids. The DNA of the CDR3 is TGTGCTAGTGGTTTGCTGGGCGGGACCTACAATGAGCAGTTCTTC. Its translation: CASGLLGGTYNEQFF.

The rearrangement uses TRBV5-6 and TRBJ1-1; D ambiguous. The germline V and J ends were trimmed by 4 bases and 2 bases, with 15 bases remaining between them. Germline CDR1 SGHDT, CDR2 YYEEEE. The CDR3 contains 15 residues. The CDR3 DNA reads TGTGCCAGCAGCCCGCTGTGGACGGCCAACACTGAAGCTTTCTTT. It codes for CASSPLWTANTEAFF. The entire variable domain, with the rest obtained from reference TRBV5-6 and TRBJ1-1, is as follows: DAGVTQSPTHLIKTRGQQVTLRCSPKSGHDTVSWYQQALGQGPQFIFQYYEEEERQRGNFPDRFSGHQFPNYSSELNVNALLLGDSALYLCASSPLWTANTEAFFGQGTRLTVV.

This clonotype was counted at least ten times. The rearrangement joins TRBV24-1 to TRBJ2-5; a weak D match, TRBD2 (6 bases). The V gene lost 8 bases and the J gene lost 2 bases, with 11 bases spanning the gap. The CDR3 is made up of 13 amino acids. In germline, CDR1 is KGHDR, CDR2 SFDVKD. The CDR3 coding sequence is TGTGCCACCACGGAGGGCCAGCAAGAGACCCAGTACTTC. Encoded protein: CATTEGQQETQYF.

The CDR3: CASSFGQINGELFF. The CDR3 bases are TGTGCCAGCAGTTTCGGACAAATTAACGGGGAGCTGTTTTTT. The chain joins TRBV12-3 or TRBV12-4 to TRBJ2-2; perhaps TRBD1 as D (5 bases). This CDR3 is built from 14 residues. The V gene lost 3 bases and the J gene lost 7 bases, with 12 bases spanning the gap.

This rearrangement joins TRBV6-2 or TRBV6-3 to TRBJ2-3, with D unresolved. The CDR3 extends over 15 amino acids. Germline CDR1 is MNHEY and CDR2 is SVGEGT. V gave up 2 bases and J gave up 0 bases, with 9 bases separating them. The DNA of the CDR3 is TGTGCCAGCAGTTACGATAGTAGAAGCACAGATACGCAGTATTTT. This codes for CASSYDSRSTDTQYF.

There are many counts of this clonotype. The chain is built from TRBV12-3 or TRBV12-4 and TRBJ2-7; D call uncertain. CDR3 length: 14 amino acids. V lost 6 bases and J lost 0, with 12 bases in between. The CDR3 bases are TGTGCCAGCAGCCCAACAGTTGCCTCCTACGAGCAGTACGTC. The encoded protein is CASSPTVASYEQYV.

For this clonotype: This may be a read error: a much more frequent sequence differs by one nucleotide. The chain recombines TRBV19 with TRBJ1-5; 9 bases match TRBD1. Trimming at V came to 7 bases and at J to 3 bases, leaving 7 bases not matched to a gene. Germline V lookup: CDR1 LNHDA, CDR2 SQIVND (reference sequence). The CDR3 runs 15 residues. The CDR3 sequence: CASILRDRDNQPQHF. CDR3 coding DNA: TGTGCCAGTATTCTACGGGACAGGGACAATCAGCCCCAGCATTTT.

The CDR3 bases are TGTGCCAGCAGCTTAGAAGGGGACAGGGTTGGTGAGACCCAGTACTTC. Translated: CASSLEGDRVGETQYF. V usage is TRBV7-9 and J usage is TRBJ2-5, with 9 bases matching TRBD1. The CDR3 is 16 amino acids. V was clipped by 1 base and J by 5 bases; unmatched bases: 8. CDR1 SEHNR and CDR2 FQNEAQ come from the germline V gene (reference sequence).

This clonotype was seen at least ten times. The chain carries TRBV6-1 and TRBJ1-5, with 10 positions matching TRBD1. Looked up from germline, CDR1 is MNHNS and CDR2 is SASEGT. CDR3 length equals 17 residues. After removal of 2 bases from V and 1 base from J, the junction contained 5 bases not matched to a gene. In DNA, the CDR3 is TGTGCCAGCAGTGAATGGGGGACAGGGGAAAGCAATCAGCCCCAGCATTTT. Protein: CASSEWGTGESNQPQHF.

The sample holds many counts of this clonotype. The chain carries TRBV28 and TRBJ2-3, with no clear D. V lost 5 bases and J 1 base, leaving 10 bases between the germline ends. This CDR3 is built from 14 residues. In germline, CDR1 is MDHEN, CDR2 SYDVKM. The CDR3 nucleotides are TGTGCCAGCAGTCCCCCCCCCGGCACAGATACGCAGTATTTT. This codes for CASSPPPGTDTQYF.